This TCR beta chain originates from a study of shared clonotypes between healthy human individuals (TCRdb year 2020). The study in broad terms: Three men and two women, aged 18 to 49 years, made up the cohort. For each donor, CD4 naive and CD4 memory were each given three plates, CD8 naive was given two plates, and CD8 memory was given one plate. The study deeply sequenced blood TCR repertoires of several healthy adults to estimate repertoire size and the extent of clonotype sharing between individuals. Different laboratories and diverse techniques were used to prepare libraries and sequence TCR repertoires, to increase sequencing depth and limit assay-specific biases. Each donor's leukapheresis produced roughly between roughly 0.94 and 9.5 billion PBMCs. Summary of the overall study and its limitations: Sampling was limited to blood, and TCR repertoires in tissue likely differ from TCR repertoires in blood. Estimated clonotype richness was generally larger for naive than for memory subsets. Compared with non-shared clonotypes, the clonotypes found in all four sorted-subset donors had higher generation probabilities. Incomplete sequencing was indicated by rarefaction of sorted-subset datasets, despite the large sequencing depth. Pairwise subsampling indicated that sequencing depth was expected to affect the degree of clonotype sharing among donors. Across four donors, 4.5% to 6.5% of naive CD4, roughly 3.8% of naive CD8, 2% to 2.5% of memory CD4, and 0.4% to 0.45% of memory CD8 clonotypes were shared. Because the study included a small number of donors, the genetic and exposure-history diversity represented was limited.

The CDR3, from cysteine to phenylalanine, totals 14 residues. Only the CDR3 part of the read is kept: 42 bases, read in frame from the first base. CDR1 and CDR2 are drawn from the germline V gene (reference sequence): MNHEY, SMNVEV. A distance of 13 bases separates the germline ends of V and J, which lose 6 bases and 2 bases respectively. TCR CDR3 regions were amplified from genomic DNA by multiplex PCR using the deep immunoSEQ assay. Genomic DNA extracted from each cell subset was distributed evenly over all wells of several immunoSEQ 96-well plates, and each plate served as one replicate. For sorted subsets, around 200 ng genomic DNA, equal to 30,000 or so T cell genomes, was loaded into each replicate PCR. Purified libraries were measured with a Qubit 3.0 fluorometer, size-checked on a Bioanalyzer 2100, and measured again with the KAPA Library Quantification kit. Every immunoSEQ 96-well plate was sequenced on a separate single-read 150-cycle Illumina NextSeq 550 flow cell. On the study's bioinformatics: Because only junctional sequences without quality scores were contained in the immunoSEQ output, filtering matching that applied to full-length reads could not be performed. To assign V/J genes and CDR3, sequences were annotated against IMGT germline references using PyIR, a Python wrapper for IgBLAST v1.9. Reads were removed for weak V/J assignments (E-value above 1e-6), missing CDR3, stop codons, out-of-frame junctions, or ambiguous translated residues. V3J clonotypes were defined by identical inferred V gene, J gene, and CDR3 amino acid sequence. To compute the percentage overlap between repertoires, the number of shared unique clonotypes was divided by the size of the smaller repertoire. RTK rarefaction, the Chao1 estimator, and Recon v2.1 estimates of unobserved clonotypes were used to assess repertoire richness. Generation probabilities were computed with OLGA for all TCRbeta clonotypes obtained by the gDNA method from a few donors. Entries here come from immuneACCESS through TCRdb and include only in-frame sequences with V and J called. Some clones fail to appear in such tables; in the studies checked, an unresolved V gene covers under half of the shortfall, and the cause of the remainder is unknown. V, J and clone size are those of that table, while D and trimming were read from the DNA. The sample table lists roughly 2.1 million clones, more than 85% of them with a count of one. Around 1.7% of the sample is in the top ten clones.

For the CD8 naive samples, CD45RO-negative cells were positively selected for CCR7, yielding a CD45RA+CCR7+ population from which TemRA cells were excluded. Healthy HIV-negative adults with no recently reported acute infections or vaccinations were included as donors. Only Caucasian adults living in Nashville, Tennessee, USA were represented among the donors. After blood collection by leukapheresis, PBMCs were isolated using Ficoll-Histopaque density gradient centrifugation and then cryopreserved in the vapor phase of liquid nitrogen. Analytical flow cytometry was used to check the purity and quantity of every magnetically sorted T cell population. Genomic DNA was isolated from each sorted fraction and quantified by UV absorbance on a Nanodrop 2000c. To note about this clone: The antigen this receptor binds is unknown. One base away there is no much larger clone; base qualities are not given.

Here the chain combines TRBV27 and TRBJ1-1, with no confident D gene call. Material for sequencing was naive CD8+ T cells from PBMCs. The sample's cell subset or site label, in plain terms: CD45RA+CCR7+. This clonotype was obtained from a young man in good health. Some clones in this sample may be carry-over from other donors' samples. This receptor has the CDR3 CASRIGRENTEAFF. Here is the DNA: TGTGCCAGCAGAATCGGACGGGAAAACACTGAAGCTTTCTTT.